This T cell receptor (beta chain) was observed in a study of cytomegalovirus exposure and HLA in healthy donors. Study-wide points: Among TCR beta chains of equal frequency, HLA-associated ones were more clonally expanded in a later analysis. Analyzed later, association rates of TCRs varied across HLA loci, with DRB1 most and HLA-C fewest.

V lost 2 bases and J lost 7, with 21 bases in between. CDR3 length: 16 residues. The germline CDR1 and CDR2 sequences are MNHNS and SASEGT. In the PCR, 60 Vbeta and 13 Jbeta primers were used. Clones were read by immunoSEQ multiplex PCR, and TCRdb kept only the in-frame ones, dropping some. This sample has 150,000 to 200,000 clones; about 70% occur once, and the top ten carry around 4.5%. Points on this clone: Its specificity is unknown.

The receptor was isolated from a woman under 30 in good health and CMV-seropositive. The rearrangement joins TRBV6-1 to TRBJ2-7; D unclear. What was sequenced was PBMCs. In nucleotides, the CDR3 is TGTGCCAGCAGTGAACCCGGTCACCCTATAAGTCCTGAGCAGTACTTC. This sequence encodes CASSEPGHPISPEQYF.